The next 7 T cell receptor beta chains were all read from a single sample in a study of blood T cell repertoires in COVID-19. Profiling relied on immunoSEQ multiplex PCR, and the TCRdb table lists in-frame clones only, not all of them. The sample consists of 300,000 or so clones, around 90% of them appearing once. The sequenced material came from PBMCs or T cells enriched from blood (not recorded which). These receptors all stem from a woman in her 30s who had recovered from COVID-19.

The rearrangement uses TRBV9 and TRBJ2-2, with 9 bases matching TRBD2. CDR1 SGDLS and CDR2 YYNGEE come from the germline V gene. This CDR3 is built from 14 residues. J lost 5 bases, V lost 6 bases, and 5 bases had no gene match. CDR3 residues: CASNRLAETGELFF. CDR3 coding DNA: TGTGCCAGCAATCGACTAGCGGAGACCGGGGAGCTGTTTTTT.

As DNA, the CDR3 is TGTGCCACCCAGGGGCAATCCTACAATGAGCAGTTCTTC. This translates into CATQGQSYNEQFF. The chain combines TRBV2 with TRBJ2-1, with D tentatively TRBD1 (6 bases). This CDR3 is built from 13 residues. Per the germline V gene, CDR1 is SNHLY and CDR2 is FYNNEI. V lost 10 bases to trimming and J lost 1 base, with 11 bases between them.

V and J are TRBV10-3 and TRBJ1-1; D is unresolved. The ends were cut back, 0 bases at V and 6 bases at J, with 8 bases in the middle. There are 13 residues in the CDR3. CDR1 ENHRY and CDR2 SYGVKD come from the germline V gene. Written as DNA, the CDR3 is TGTGCCATCAGTGAGTCTGTGTCCGCTGAAGCTTTCTTT. Translating gives CAISESVSAEAFF.

V gene TRBV30 combines with J gene TRBJ2-2, with TRBD2 as a possible D gene (5 bases). V dropped 4 bases and J dropped 7 bases, with 7 bases sitting between them. In germline, CDR1 is GTSNPN, CDR2 SVGIG (reference sequence). This CDR3 is built from 11 residues. The CDR3 bases are TGTGCCTGGACAGCGGTCGGGGAGCTGTTTTTT. This encodes CAWTAVGELFF.

In its sample, this clone was seen once. The gene calls are TRBV24-1 and TRBJ2-1, with TRBD1 identical over 9 bases. This CDR3 comprises 15 residues. Germline V gene data show CDR1 as KGHDR and CDR2 as SFDVKD. J lost 4 bases, V lost 3 bases, and 3 bases had no gene match. The CDR3 region has the DNA TGTGCCACCAGTGATACAGGGGGCTCTTACAATGAGCAGTTCTTC. As protein: CATSDTGGSYNEQFF.

This chain connects TRBV6-5 to TRBJ1-3, with 8 positions matching TRBD1. From germline, CDR1 is MNHEY and CDR2 SVGAGI. V was clipped by 6 bases and J by 4 bases; unmatched bases: 8. This CDR3 contains 15 residues. CDR3 loop: CASRMIGQGGNTIYF. The CDR3 DNA reads as TGTGCCAGCAGGATGATAGGACAGGGAGGAAACACCATATATTTT.

The chain recombines TRBV27 with TRBJ2-1, with D unresolved. Between the trimmed V and J ends, which lost 3 bases and 1 base, there was a span of 4 bases. Looked up from germline, CDR1 is MNHEY and CDR2 is SMNVEV (reference sequence). The CDR3 has 13 residues. DNA of the CDR3: TGTGCCAGCAGTTTCGGGTCCTACAATGAGCAGTTCTTC. It encodes CASSFGSYNEQFF.